The 32 T cell receptor beta chains listed next were all sequenced from one sample in a study of blood T cells in healthy people across ages. The use of a sample-barcoded 5' primer and a J-beta primer mix characterized a second PCR of roughly 6 to 11 cycles. One entry per CDR3 protein results from TCRdb running MiXCR on the 5' RACE reads. This sample has 920,000 or so distinct CDR3 sequences; 40% to 50% occur once, and the top ten carry about 19%. Material for sequencing was blood. The receptor set was obtained from a woman in her sixties or seventies in good health.

The chain carries TRBV18 and TRBJ2-7, with unresolved D. The J call is doubtful: the DNA matches TRBJ2-4 better. Per germline, CDR1 KGHSH and CDR2 LQKENI. This CDR3 is built from 14 residues. The CDR3 DNA reads as TGTGCCAGCTCACCACCGCCCGTCTGGGACATTCAGTACTTC. Protein: CASSPPPVWDIQYF.

In this sample, this clonotype turned up a few times. The rearrangement uses TRBV6-4 and TRBJ2-1; perhaps TRBD2 as D (6 bases). V gave up 2 bases and J gave up 4 bases, with 12 bases separating them. There are 15 residues in the CDR3. CDR1 is MRHNA and CDR2 is SNTAGT in the germline V gene. The DNA of the CDR3 is TGTGCCAGCAGTGACCCCACTAGCCCTTACAATGAGCAGTTCTTC. It translates to CASSDPTSPYNEQFF.

The rearrangement links TRBV7-9 to TRBJ2-1; D call uncertain. V was trimmed by 5 bases and J by 7 bases, leaving 15 bases between them. This CDR3 contains 14 residues. Germline V CDR1 and CDR2: SEHNR, FQNEAQ (reference sequence). In nucleotides, the CDR3 is TGTGCCAGCAGCCCCTCCGGAGAATGGAATGAGCAGTTCTTC. Protein: CASSPSGEWNEQFF.

This clonotype was picked up one time. CDR3 DNA: TGCAGCGTTTCTAACAGGAGGCAAGGGGCCAACGTCCTGACTTTC. The encoded protein is CSVSNRRQGANVLTF. The chain carries TRBV29-1 and TRBJ2-6, with D perhaps TRBD1 or TRBD2 (5 bases each). Germline CDR1 reads SQVTM; CDR2 reads ANQGSEA. This CDR3 contains 15 residues. Trimming stripped 5 bases from V and 4 bases from J, with 15 bases between.

This clonotype has a handful of counts. The gene calls are TRBV6-6 and TRBJ2-3, with D unresolved. Germline values: CDR1 MNHNY, CDR2 SVGAGI (reference sequence). The CDR3 has 12 residues. Between the trimmed V and J ends, which lost 8 bases and 0 bases, there was a span of 6 bases. CDR3 in amino acids: CASWSSTDTQYF. CDR3 sequence (DNA): TGTGCCAGCTGGTCCAGCACAGATACGCAGTATTTT.

This clonotype was recorded only once. The J gene is TRBJ2-5, the V gene TRBV5-1; no definite D call. CDR3 size: 15 residues. The ends were cut back, 0 bases at V and 11 bases at J, with 20 bases in the middle. Germline values: CDR1 SGHRS, CDR2 YFSETQ. In nucleotides, the CDR3 is TGCGCCAGCAGCTTGGTGGTAGGCTCCTACAATGAGCAGTACTTC. This sequence encodes CASSLVVGSYNEQYF. Full variable domain (outside the CDR3, taken from reference TRBV5-1 and TRBJ2-5): KAGVTQTPRYLIKTRGQQVTLSCSPISGHRSVSWYQQTPGQGLQFLFEYFSETQRNKGNFPGRFSGRQFSNSRSEMNVSTLELGDSALYLCASSLVVGSYNEQYFGPGTRLLVL.

There are a few counts of this clonotype. The chain combines TRBV5-1 with TRBJ2-1; TRBD2 matches at 7 bases. Germline V gene lookup returns CDR1 SGHRS and CDR2 YFSETQ. The CDR3 loop spans 19 amino acids. The V segment lost 5 bases and the J segment 0 bases; nucleotides outside the gene matches: 17. The CDR3 DNA follows: TGCGCCAGCAGGGGAGCTAGCGGAGCCCTTGATAGCTCCTACAATGAGCAGTTCTTC. Its translation is CASRGASGALDSSYNEQFF.

The table lists this clonotype with a count of one. The J gene is TRBJ2-1, the V gene TRBV27; the D gene is possibly TRBD2 (5 bases). The J call is in doubt because the DNA end fits TRBJ2-7 better. This CDR3 contains 13 residues. Germline V gene lookup returns CDR1 MNHEY and CDR2 SMNVEV (reference sequence). The CDR3 here is CATHPSSYNEQYF. The CDR3 coding sequence is TGTGCCACTCACCCTAGCTCCTACAATGAGCAGTACTTC.

The chain carries TRBV9 and TRBJ2-3, with 12 bases fitting TRBD2. V lost 0 bases to trimming and J lost 4 bases; unmatched junction nucleotides: 6. Germline V gene lookup returns CDR1 SGDLS and CDR2 YYNGEE. CDR3 size: 17 residues. CDR3 sequence (DNA): TGTGCCAGCAGCGTAGAGGCTCTAGCGGGAGGGCCAGATACGCAGTATTTT. Translated, it gives CASSVEALAGGPDTQYF.

This clonotype was seen a few times. The chain couples TRBV29-1 to TRBJ2-1, with D possibly matching TRBD2 (6 bases). The V gene lost 6 bases and the J gene lost 5 bases, with 14 bases spanning the gap. Per the germline V gene, CDR1 is SQVTM and CDR2 is ANQGSEA. The CDR3 extends over 13 amino acids. For the CDR3, the DNA is TGCAGCGTCCTAAGGGAGGCCGACAATGAGCAGTTCTTC. It yields the protein CSVLREADNEQFF.

The gene calls are TRBV27 and TRBJ2-5; TRBD1 aligns across 7 bases. CDR3 length: 13 residues. CDR1 MNHEY and CDR2 SMNVEV come from the germline V gene (reference sequence). V lost 3 bases and J lost 11; bases outside the gene matches: 9. The CDR3 bases are TGTGCCAGCAGTTTCAGGACAGGTAGGAAGCAGTACTTC. Residues: CASSFRTGRKQYF.

In this sample, this clonotype turned up a few times. The chain is built from TRBV7-2 and TRBJ1-1; D not certain. CDR1 and CDR2 from the germline V gene are SGHTA and FQGNSA. Trimming removed 3 bases from V and 0 bases from J, with 5 bases in between. The CDR3 consists of 13 residues. The DNA of the CDR3 is TGTGCCAGCAGCTTTCATTTGAACACTGAAGCTTTCTTT. It codes for CASSFHLNTEAFF.

This clonotype was observed a few times. The V gene is TRBV27, the J gene TRBJ2-7, with D perhaps matching TRBD2 (7 bases). The ends were cut back, 2 bases at V and 0 bases at J, with 11 bases in the middle. The CDR3 sequence is 15 residues long. The germline V gene encodes CDR1 MNHEY and CDR2 SMNVEV (reference sequence). The CDR3 is CASSLIGGASYEQYF. DNA of the CDR3: TGTGCCAGCAGTTTAATAGGGGGGGCCTCCTACGAGCAGTACTTC.

The chain links TRBV4-2 to TRBJ1-1; no definite D call. Germline CDR1 is LGHNA and CDR2 is YNFKEQ. V lost 4 bases to trimming and J lost 2 bases, with 14 bases between them. This CDR3 has 15 amino acids. DNA for the CDR3: TGTGCCAGCAGCCCGGGAAACTCTCATAACACTGAAGCTTTCTTT. It codes for CASSPGNSHNTEAFF.

The gene calls are TRBV11-2 and TRBJ2-5; TRBD2 matches at 9 bases. Trimming at V came to 1 base and at J to 11 bases, leaving 11 bases not matched to a gene. The CDR3 runs 15 residues. Germline V gene data show CDR1 as SGHAT and CDR2 as FQNNGV. The CDR3: CASSLGPIIAGEQYF. The DNA of the CDR3 is TGTGCCAGCAGCTTAGGACCTATTATAGCGGGGGAGCAGTACTTC.

This clonotype has at least ten counts. V gene TRBV20-1 combines with J gene TRBJ2-5; D not resolved. Germline V gene sequence: CDR1 DFQATT, CDR2 SNEGSKA (reference sequence). Trimming left V 3 bases short and J 5 bases short, with 7 bases between. The CDR3 totals 11 residues. CDR3 residues: CSARSGETQYF. The CDR3 DNA follows: TGCAGTGCTAGGTCTGGGGAGACCCAGTACTTC.

Remarks on this clonotype: At one boundary the junction diverges from the germline segment, which might be a read error. This chain connects TRBV12-3 or TRBV12-4 to TRBJ2-3; D unclear. The CDR3 is 15 residues long. CDR3 in amino acids: CASSYKKGRTDAQYF. The CDR3, as DNA: TGTGCCAGCAGTTATAAAAAGGGTCGCACAGATGCGCAGTATTTT.

The sample holds a few counts of this clonotype. The rearrangement links TRBV10-3 to TRBJ1-5; no reliable D call. CDR3 length equals 14 residues. The V end was cut by 2 bases, the J end by 1 base, with 6 bases between. The germline V gene has CDR1 ENHRY and CDR2 SYGVKD. Here the CDR3 DNA reads TGTGCCATCAGTGAGGCGACCAGCAATCAGCCCCAGCATTTT. Protein: CAISEATSNQPQHF.

In this sample, this clonotype turned up once. The rearrangement uses TRBV5-1 and TRBJ2-5, with 8 bases lining up with TRBD2. CDR1 is SGHRS, CDR2 YFSETQ, per germline. This CDR3 contains 14 residues. J lost 7 bases, V lost 4 bases, and 9 bases had no gene match. This CDR3 reads CASSAAGVGGTQYF. The CDR3 DNA follows: TGCGCCAGCAGCGCAGCGGGAGTAGGAGGGACCCAGTACTTC. The whole variable domain, filled in from reference TRBV5-1 and TRBJ2-5, reads KAGVTQTPRYLIKTRGQQVTLSCSPISGHRSVSWYQQTPGQGLQFLFEYFSETQRNKGNFPGRFSGRQFSNSRSEMNVSTLELGDSALYLCASSAAGVGGTQYFGPGTRLLVL.

This clonotype has a single count. V and J are TRBV6-5 and TRBJ1-1, with D possibly TRBD1 on 5 matching bases. V gave up 6 bases and J gave up 11 bases, with 16 bases separating them. CDR1 and CDR2 from the germline V gene are MNHEY and SVGAGI. There are 12 residues in the CDR3. CDR3 sequence reads: CASSALLGDAFF. As DNA, the CDR3 is TGTGCCAGCAGCGCTTTATTGGGGGACGCTTTCTTT.

This clonotype was seen repeatedly, ten times or more. The rearrangement joins TRBV29-1 to TRBJ2-4; weak D call: TRBD2 (5 bases). V shed 4 bases and J shed 6 bases, with 10 bases lying between them. Germline CDR1 and CDR2: SQVTM and ANQGSEA. The CDR3 has 12 amino acids. The CDR3 loop is CSVGAGGNIQYF. CDR3 sequence (DNA): TGCAGCGTTGGGGCAGGAGGAAACATTCAGTACTTC.

The V call is TRBV27, the J call TRBJ2-5; D is undetermined. V lost 4 bases, J lost 5 bases, and 11 bases lay in between. Germline V gene lookup returns CDR1 MNHEY and CDR2 SMNVEV (reference sequence). This CDR3 contains 13 residues. This CDR3 is CASSSWYRETQYF. CDR3 in DNA: TGTGCCAGCAGTTCCTGGTACCGGGAGACCCAGTACTTC.

This clonotype was recorded once. The CDR3 region is CASSLENSGRARYNEQFF. In DNA form, the CDR3 reads TGCGCCAGCAGCTTGGAAAACAGCGGGAGGGCTCGGTACAATGAGCAGTTCTTC. This rearrangement joins TRBV5-1 to TRBJ2-1, with 10 bases aligning to TRBD2. Germline assignment: CDR1 SGHRS and CDR2 YFSETQ. Losses at the gene ends were 0 bases for V and 4 bases for J; bases not matched to a gene: 10. CDR3 size: 18 residues.

The V call is TRBV20-1, the J call TRBJ1-1; a weak D match, TRBD1 (5 bases). Germline-derived CDR1 and CDR2 are DFQATT and SNEGSKA (reference sequence). The CDR3 length is 10 residues. V was pared by 7 bases and J by 7 bases, with 10 bases between. The CDR3 loop reads CSGGTDEAFF. DNA of the CDR3: TGCAGTGGGGGGACGGATGAAGCTTTCTTT.

The V call is TRBV3-1, the J call TRBJ2-5, with 13 bases matching TRBD2. CDR3 length equals 16 residues. V lost 1 base, J lost 7 bases, and 6 bases stayed unmatched. Germline assignment: CDR1 LGHDT and CDR2 YNNKEL (reference sequence). The chain's CDR3 is CASSQGTSGRVGTQYF. The CDR3 nucleotides read TGTGCCAGCAGCCAAGGGACTAGCGGGAGAGTCGGGACCCAGTACTTC.

V gene TRBV11-2 combines with J gene TRBJ2-3; the D gene could be TRBD1 or TRBD2 (5 bases each). V lost 0 bases and J lost 1, with 14 bases in between. There are 17 residues in the CDR3. The germline CDR1 and CDR2 sequences are SGHAT and FQNNGV. The CDR3 sequence is CASSLEGRDRGTDTQYF. The CDR3 DNA sequence: TGTGCCAGCAGCTTAGAAGGCCGGGACCGAGGCACAGATACGCAGTATTTT.

This clonotype was seen a few times. DNA of the CDR3: TGTGCCAGCAGCCACCGGACTAGCGGGAGCAATGAGCAGTTCTTC. It is translated as CASSHRTSGSNEQFF. The genes are TRBV12-3 or TRBV12-4 and TRBJ2-1; TRBD2 matches at 13 bases. V lost 6 bases and J lost 6; bases outside the gene matches: 5. This CDR3 spans 15 amino acids.

This clonotype was recorded a few times. This chain joins TRBV6-2 or TRBV6-3 and TRBJ2-5; D is unclear. V was cut by 5 bases and J by 4 bases, with 14 bases left in between. The CDR3 is made up of 14 amino acids. Germline-derived CDR1 and CDR2 are MNHEY and SVGEGT. Written as DNA, the CDR3 is TGTGCCAGCAGTCCGCTAGGTTTCCCAGAGACCCAGTACTTC. Translating gives CASSPLGFPETQYF.

In this sample, this clonotype turned up a few times. J is TRBJ2-1 and V is TRBV12-3 or TRBV12-4, with D maybe TRBD2 (5 bases). This CDR3 comprises 16 residues. V was shortened by 3 bases and J by 12 bases, with 24 bases between the two germline ends. In DNA, the CDR3 is TGTGCCAGCAGTTTGGAACTCGGGCCTAGCCCCTCTGCGCAGTTCTTC. As protein: CASSLELGPSPSAQFF.

The sample holds one count of this clonotype. The chain recombines TRBV28 with TRBJ2-7, with TRBD2 matching over 10 bases. The CDR3 runs 16 residues. V lost 5 bases and J lost 3; bases outside the gene matches: 10. Germline lookup yields CDR1 MDHEN and CDR2 SYDVKM. In DNA, the CDR3 is TGTGCCAGCAGTAAGTCGGCTAGCGGGAGAGACTACGAGCAGTACTTC. This sequence encodes CASSKSASGRDYEQYF.

The sample holds a few counts of this clonotype. The rearrangement joins TRBV12-3 or TRBV12-4 to TRBJ2-7; TRBD1 agrees at 8 bases. After removal of 6 bases from V and 4 bases from J, the junction contained 11 bases not matched to a gene. The CDR3 loop spans 15 amino acids. Here the CDR3 reads CASRLTQGDLYEQYF. The CDR3 region has the DNA TGTGCCAGCAGGCTAACACAGGGGGATTTATACGAGCAGTACTTC.

The chain carries TRBV5-1 and TRBJ1-4; the D gene is possibly TRBD1 (6 bases). This CDR3 is 15 amino acids long. The V gene lost 1 base and the J gene lost 4 bases, with 11 bases spanning the gap. CDR1 and CDR2 from the germline V gene are SGHRS and YFSETQ. CDR3 bases: TGCGCCAGCAGCTTGCATCAACAGGGTAATGAAAAACTGTTTTTT. This sequence encodes CASSLHQQGNEKLFF.